One sample yielded the 4 T cell receptor beta chains listed below, sequenced in a study of technical replicates of blood from several donors. The method was immunoSEQ multiplex PCR; TCRdb's version includes in-frame clones alone and lacks a portion of them. The sample records around 80,000 clones, 98% being singletons. The specimen sequenced was T cells isolated from PBMCs. The receptors derive from a human donor in good health.

J is TRBJ1-4 and V is TRBV5-1; D may be TRBD1 (5 bases). The V end lost 0 bases, the J end lost 8 bases, and 14 bases lay between the germline ends. The CDR3 is 15 amino acids. Germline CDR1 reads SGHRS; CDR2 reads YFSETQ. The DNA for the CDR3 is TGCGCCAGCAGCTTGGGGGGAACAGGTCAGGAAAAACTGTTTTTT. This encodes CASSLGGTGQEKLFF.

The chain combines TRBV5-1 with TRBJ2-2, with D unclear. The germline gives CDR1 SGHRS, CDR2 YFSETQ. This CDR3 contains 15 residues. With 0 bases removed from V and 0 bases from J, the gap between germline ends came to 6 bases. The CDR3 loop reads CASSLAGANTGELFF. For the CDR3, the DNA is TGCGCCAGCAGCTTGGCAGGTGCGAACACCGGGGAGCTGTTTTTT.

The V and J genes are TRBV6-5 and TRBJ2-7, with D unresolved. The CDR3 spans 14 residues. Germline lookup yields CDR1 MNHEY and CDR2 SVGAGI. Trimming removed 0 bases at V and 0 bases at J, with 6 bases between. The CDR3 sequence is CASSYSLASYEQYF. The DNA of the CDR3 is TGTGCCAGCAGTTACTCACTCGCCTCCTACGAGCAGTACTTC.

The chain recombines TRBV28 with TRBJ2-7; 8 bases line up with TRBD1. Germline V gene lookup returns CDR1 MDHEN and CDR2 SYDVKM. The CDR3 spans 15 residues. With V trimmed by 4 bases and J by 3 bases, 8 bases remained unmatched. CDR3 bases: TGTGCCAGCAGTTCTCCCGGACAGGGCAACTACGAGCAGTACTTC. Translated: CASSSPGQGNYEQYF.